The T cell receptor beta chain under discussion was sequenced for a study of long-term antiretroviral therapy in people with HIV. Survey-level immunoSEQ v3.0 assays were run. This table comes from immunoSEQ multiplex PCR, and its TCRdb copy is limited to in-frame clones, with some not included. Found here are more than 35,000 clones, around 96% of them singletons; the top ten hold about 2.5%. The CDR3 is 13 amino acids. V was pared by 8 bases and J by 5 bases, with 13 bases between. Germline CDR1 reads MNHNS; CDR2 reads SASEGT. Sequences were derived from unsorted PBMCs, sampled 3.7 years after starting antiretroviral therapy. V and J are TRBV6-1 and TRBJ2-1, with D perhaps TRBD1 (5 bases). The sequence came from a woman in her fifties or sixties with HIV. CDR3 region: CASGKTRDNEQFF. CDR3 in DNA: TGTGCCAGCGGAAAAACCAGGGACAATGAGCAGTTCTTC.